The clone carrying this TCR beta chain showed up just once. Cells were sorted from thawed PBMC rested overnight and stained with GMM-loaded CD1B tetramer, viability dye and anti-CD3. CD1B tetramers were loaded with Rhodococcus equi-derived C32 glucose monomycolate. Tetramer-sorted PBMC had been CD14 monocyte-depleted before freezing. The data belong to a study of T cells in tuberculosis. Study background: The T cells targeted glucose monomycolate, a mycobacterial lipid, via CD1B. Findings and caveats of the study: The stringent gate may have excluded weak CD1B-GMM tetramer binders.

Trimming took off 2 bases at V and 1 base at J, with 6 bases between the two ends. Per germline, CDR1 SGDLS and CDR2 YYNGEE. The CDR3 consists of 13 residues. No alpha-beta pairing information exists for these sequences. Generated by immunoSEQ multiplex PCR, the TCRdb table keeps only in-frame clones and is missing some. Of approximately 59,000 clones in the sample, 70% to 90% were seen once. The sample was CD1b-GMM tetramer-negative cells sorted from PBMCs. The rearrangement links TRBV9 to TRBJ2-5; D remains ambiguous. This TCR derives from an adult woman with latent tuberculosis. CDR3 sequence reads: CASSVSLQETQYF. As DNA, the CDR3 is TGTGCCAGCAGCGTTAGCCTCCAAGAGACCCAGTACTTC.